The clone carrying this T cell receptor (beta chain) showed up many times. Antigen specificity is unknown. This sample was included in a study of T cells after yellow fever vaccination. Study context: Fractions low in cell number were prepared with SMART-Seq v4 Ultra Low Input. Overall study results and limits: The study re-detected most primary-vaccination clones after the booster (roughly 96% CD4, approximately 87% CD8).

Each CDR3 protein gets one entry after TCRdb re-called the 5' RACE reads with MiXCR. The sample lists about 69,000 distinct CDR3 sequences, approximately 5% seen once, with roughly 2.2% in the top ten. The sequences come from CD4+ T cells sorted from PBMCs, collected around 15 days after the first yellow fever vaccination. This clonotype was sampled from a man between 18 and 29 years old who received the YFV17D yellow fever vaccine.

The CDR3 bases are TGTGCCAGCAGTGATAATGAGGGGGGACACGGCGAGCAGTACTTC. It specifies CASSDNEGGHGEQYF. This chain joins TRBV25-1 and TRBJ2-7; possibly TRBD1 or TRBD2 for D (6 bases each). V was shortened by 3 bases and J by 6 bases, with 18 bases between the two germline ends. This CDR3 has 15 amino acids. Germline assignment: CDR1 MGHDK and CDR2 SYGVNS.